The rows below give T cell receptor beta chains drawn from one sample of a study of cytomegalovirus exposure and HLA in healthy donors. Clones were sequenced by immunoSEQ multiplex PCR, and TCRdb holds only the in-frame ones, with some missing. Counted here are tens of thousands of clones, over 70% occurring once; the ten biggest clones make up roughly 8%. The sequenced sample consisted of PBMCs. Source of these receptors: a man aged 55-75 years in good health and CMV-seropositive. Each CDR3 is given with its conserved first and last residue. A D gene is named only where the DNA matches it firmly. Expanded clones get a size class; other rows say once, few or many, or leave the size out.

D gene: -
V gene: TRBV19
clone size: -
J gene: TRBJ1-1
CDR3 DNA: TGTGCCAGTAGTATCGGTGCTGAAGCTTTCTTT
CDR3 protein: CASSIGAEAFF

D gene: TRBD1
V gene: TRBV27
clone size: -
J gene: TRBJ2-7
CDR3 DNA: TGTGCCAGCAGTGCTAGGGGGCCCGTCTACGAGCAGTACTTC
CDR3 protein: CASSARGPVYEQYF

D gene: -
V gene: TRBV5-4
clone size: -
J gene: TRBJ1-4
CDR3 DNA: TGTGCCAGCAGCCCGGGGGACGTTGAAAAACTGTTTTTT
CDR3 protein: CASSPGDVEKLFF

D gene: -
V gene: TRBV5-1
clone size: few
J gene: TRBJ2-5
CDR3 DNA: TGCGCCAGCAGCCTCTGGGGGGGCGGGAGAGAGACCCAGTACTTC
CDR3 protein: CASSLWGGGRETQYF

D gene: -
V gene: TRBV7-2
clone size: -
J gene: TRBJ2-7
CDR3 DNA: TGTGCCAGCAGCTTAGGGCCGTCCTCGGGCGAGCAGTACTTC
CDR3 protein: CASSLGPSSGEQYF

D gene: -
V gene: TRBV4-1
clone size: -
J gene: TRBJ2-5
CDR3 DNA: TGCGCCAGCAGCCAAGAGGGGGCAGGGGAGACCCAGTACTTC
CDR3 protein: CASSQEGAGETQYF

D gene: -
V gene: TRBV5-1
clone size: -
J gene: TRBJ1-1
CDR3 DNA: TGCGCCAGCAGCTTGCAGGCGCCGCCCAACACTGAAGCTTTCTTT
CDR3 protein: CASSLQAPPNTEAFF

D gene: -
V gene: TRBV25-1
clone size: few
J gene: TRBJ2-7
CDR3 DNA: TGTGCCAGCAGTGTAGGAACCGGCGGATCCTACGAGCAGTACTTC
CDR3 protein: CASSVGTGGSYEQYF

D gene: -
V gene: TRBV9
clone size: -
J gene: TRBJ2-1
CDR3 DNA: TGTGCCAGCAGCGTAGCTCCAGGGAACTACAATGAGCAGTTCTTC
CDR3 protein: CASSVAPGNYNEQFF

D gene: TRBD2
V gene: TRBV11-3
clone size: -
J gene: TRBJ2-7
CDR3 DNA: TGTGCCAGCAGCTTCGGGGGGGTCTACGAGCAGTACTTC
CDR3 protein: CASSFGGVYEQYF

D gene: TRBD1
V gene: TRBV7-9
clone size: -
J gene: TRBJ1-6
CDR3 DNA: TGTGCCAGCAGCTTGACAGGGGGACCCCTCCACTTT
CDR3 protein: CASSLTGGPLHF

D gene: TRBD2
V gene: TRBV18
clone size: once
J gene: TRBJ2-1
CDR3 DNA: TGTGCCAGCTCACCACGGGGCAGCGGGGGGGCGAATGAGCAGTTCTTC
CDR3 protein: CASSPRGSGGANEQFF

D gene: -
V gene: TRBV2
clone size: -
J gene: TRBJ1-5
CDR3 DNA: TGTGCCAGCAGTGAAGCGAATAGGCCCCAGCATTTT
CDR3 protein: CASSEANRPQHF

D gene: -
V gene: TRBV29-1
clone size: few
J gene: TRBJ2-7
CDR3 DNA: TGCAGCGTTGGCAGCTACGAGCAGTACTTC
CDR3 protein: CSVGSYEQYF

D gene: TRBD2
V gene: TRBV10-3
clone size: -
J gene: TRBJ2-7
CDR3 DNA: TGTGTCAAAGGGACTAGCGTCCGAGGGGTCAGGGACGAGCAGTACTTC
CDR3 protein: CVKGTSVRGVRDEQYF

D gene: TRBD2
V gene: TRBV6-5
clone size: -
J gene: TRBJ2-1
CDR3 DNA: TGTGCCAGCAGTTACGAGGCTAGCGGGCCAACTCAGCAGTTCTTC
CDR3 protein: CASSYEASGPTQQFF

D gene: TRBD1
V gene: TRBV4-1
clone size: -
J gene: TRBJ1-4
CDR3 DNA: TGCGCCAGCAGCCGACAGGGAAGCTCTGAAAAACTGTTTTTT
CDR3 protein: CASSRQGSSEKLFF

D gene: -
V gene: TRBV6-5
clone size: -
J gene: TRBJ2-2
CDR3 DNA: TGTGCCAGCAGTTACTCTAGCTCTAACCGTGGCGGGGAGCTGTTTTTT
CDR3 protein: CASSYSSSNRGGELFF

D gene: -
V gene: TRBV6-5
clone size: -
J gene: TRBJ2-2
CDR3 DNA: TGTGCCAGCAGTTACTCGACGATAGGGGGATCCGGGGAGCTGTTTTTT
CDR3 protein: CASSYSTIGGSGELFF

D gene: -
V gene: TRBV18
clone size: -
J gene: TRBJ2-7
CDR3 DNA: TGTGCCAGCTCCCATAACCGAGACAGTTCCTACGAGCAGTACTTC
CDR3 protein: CASSHNRDSSYEQYF

D gene: -
V gene: TRBV6-5
clone size: once
J gene: TRBJ1-1
CDR3 DNA: TGTGCCAGCAGTTATAACTCAGCGAGTAGTGAAGCTTTCTTT
CDR3 protein: CASSYNSASSEAFF

D gene: -
V gene: TRBV14
clone size: -
J gene: TRBJ2-7
CDR3 DNA: TGTGCCAGCAGTCAAATCAATACCCGGGGGCAGTACTTC
CDR3 protein: CASSQINTRGQYF

D gene: -
V gene: TRBV27
clone size: once
J gene: TRBJ2-7
CDR3 DNA: TGTGCCAGCAGTTTATCTGCGGGTAATGGCTACGAGCAGTACTTC
CDR3 protein: CASSLSAGNGYEQYF

D gene: -
V gene: TRBV7-7
clone size: few
J gene: TRBJ2-3
CDR3 DNA: TGTGCTAGCAGCCCAACCTCACAGGCAGATACGCAGTATTTT
CDR3 protein: CASSPTSQADTQYF

D gene: TRBD1
V gene: TRBV2
clone size: -
J gene: TRBJ1-2
CDR3 DNA: TGTGCCAGCAGACCGGGACAGGGAGGCAATGGCTACACCTTC
CDR3 protein: CASRPGQGGNGYTF

D gene: -
V gene: TRBV11-2
clone size: few
J gene: TRBJ1-1
CDR3 DNA: TGTGCCAGCAGGGACGGGGGAGGCAACACTGAAGCTTTCTTT
CDR3 protein: CASRDGGGNTEAFF

D gene: -
V gene: TRBV5-1
clone size: -
J gene: TRBJ2-7
CDR3 DNA: TGCGCCAGCAGCTTGTATGGGCAGGGCTATGAGGAGCAGTACTTC
CDR3 protein: CASSLYGQGYEEQYF

D gene: TRBD1
V gene: TRBV5-8
clone size: -
J gene: TRBJ1-1
CDR3 DNA: TGTGCCAGCAGCTTTACCTTTGGGACAGGGGTGTGGAGGAGCACTGAAGCTTTCTTT
CDR3 protein: CASSFTFGTGVWRSTEAFF

D gene: TRBD1
V gene: TRBV6-4
clone size: -
J gene: TRBJ2-1
CDR3 DNA: TGTGCCAGCAGTGACTCGGGGGACAGGGGGGTGAATGAGCAGTTCTTC
CDR3 protein: CASSDSGDRGVNEQFF

D gene: -
V gene: TRBV5-1
clone size: -
J gene: TRBJ2-3
CDR3 DNA: TGCGCCAGCAGCTCCGGGAGTATGGGAGCAGATACGCAGTATTTT
CDR3 protein: CASSSGSMGADTQYF

D gene: TRBD1
V gene: TRBV6-6
clone size: -
J gene: TRBJ2-2
CDR3 DNA: TGTGCCAGCAGGCAGGGGGCGTACACCGGGGAGCTGTTTTTT
CDR3 protein: CASRQGAYTGELFF

D gene: -
V gene: TRBV7-8
clone size: -
J gene: TRBJ1-6
CDR3 DNA: TGTGCCAGCAGCTCCAGGAATTCACCCCTCCACTTT
CDR3 protein: CASSSRNSPLHF

D gene: TRBD1
V gene: TRBV2
clone size: -
J gene: TRBJ1-6
CDR3 DNA: TGTGCCAGCAACCGGGACAGGTTCTATTCACCCCTCCACTTT
CDR3 protein: CASNRDRFYSPLHF

D gene: -
V gene: TRBV27
clone size: -
J gene: TRBJ2-7
CDR3 DNA: TGTGCCAGCAGTCCTCCGGACAGAGCCTACGAGCAGTACTTC
CDR3 protein: CASSPPDRAYEQYF

D gene: -
V gene: TRBV6-6
clone size: -
J gene: TRBJ2-2
CDR3 DNA: TGTGCCAGCAGTGCCGGACATGCCACCGGGGAGCTGTTTTTT
CDR3 protein: CASSAGHATGELFF

D gene: TRBD1
V gene: TRBV5-6
clone size: -
J gene: TRBJ1-1
CDR3 DNA: TGTGCCAGCAGCTTGGGGGACAGGGTGATTTTCCTGAACATTGAAGCTTTCTTT
CDR3 protein: CASSLGDRVIFLNIEAFF

D gene: -
V gene: TRBV6-5
clone size: few
J gene: TRBJ2-7
CDR3 DNA: TGTGCCAGCCGAGGCGGGACTTCCTACGAGCAGTACTTC
CDR3 protein: CASRGGTSYEQYF

D gene: TRBD2
V gene: TRBV11-3
clone size: few
J gene: TRBJ2-1
CDR3 DNA: TGTGCCAGCAGCCCCTCTAGCGGGATAGACGAGCAGTTCTTC
CDR3 protein: CASSPSSGIDEQFF

D gene: -
V gene: TRBV19
clone size: -
J gene: TRBJ1-5
CDR3 DNA: TGTGCCAGTAGTGACCTGAGGGTCCGGGGTAGCAATCAGCCCCAGCATTTT
CDR3 protein: CASSDLRVRGSNQPQHF

D gene: TRBD1
V gene: TRBV7-2
clone size: -
J gene: TRBJ1-6
CDR3 DNA: TGTGCCAGCAGCTTAGACAGGGGTTCACCCCTCCACTTT
CDR3 protein: CASSLDRGSPLHF

D gene: TRBD2
V gene: TRBV7-9
clone size: -
J gene: TRBJ2-3
CDR3 DNA: TGTGCCAGCAGCCAGACTAGCGGGACTCCGCCGGGTGGCACAGATACGCAGTATTTT
CDR3 protein: CASSQTSGTPPGGTDTQYF

D gene: -
V gene: TRBV7-6
clone size: -
J gene: TRBJ2-5
CDR3 DNA: TGTGCCAGCAGCTTAGAGGCAGGGCCAAGGCAAGAGACCCAGTACTTC
CDR3 protein: CASSLEAGPRQETQYF